The 17 T cell receptor beta chains presented below share a single source sample, sequenced in a study of graft-versus-host responses after intestinal transplantation (dated by TCRdb to the early 2020s). Library preparation was by the immunoSEQ multiplex PCR assay. In its TCRdb copy, this immuneACCESS table keeps in-frame sequences only and misses some clones. Where compared with another copy, unresolved V genes explain less than half of these, and the others have no known cause. In all, the sample holds about 73,000 clones, and nearly 90% of those were seen once. The top ten clonotypes cover roughly 3.9% of the sample. These TCRs' antigens remain unknown. Read against the paper, the sample's time point label means: cells obtained before transplantation from donor or recipient. Sequencing was performed on unstimulated CD8+ T cells sorted from spleen or lymph node cells, taken before transplant. Receptors originate from a human donor who was the organ donor for an intestinal transplant.

The CDR3 loop is CASSSFWGQGSNSPLHF. The CDR3 DNA is TGCGCCAGCAGCAGCTTTTGGGGACAAGGTTCTAATTCACCCCTCCACTTT. This chain joins TRBV4-1 and TRBJ1-6; tentatively, D is TRBD1 (6 bases). V was shortened by 5 bases and J by 6 bases, with 20 bases between the two germline ends. Germline assignment: CDR1 MGHRA and CDR2 YSYEKL. There are 17 residues in the CDR3.

CDR3 coding DNA: TGTGCCATCCACCCCTTAGCGGGGACACCGAACCTAAGCTCCTACGAGCAGTACGTC. Protein sequence: CAIHPLAGTPNLSSYEQYV. V and J are TRBV7-6 and TRBJ2-7; 8 positions agree with TRBD2. The germline CDR1 and CDR2 sequences are SGHVS and FNYEAQ. The ends lost 10 bases at V and 0 bases at J; junction bases unmatched: 23. The CDR3 runs to 19 residues.

This chain joins TRBV4-1 and TRBJ2-2, with 12 bases fitting TRBD2. Germline values: CDR1 MGHRA, CDR2 YSYEKL. This CDR3 is 20 amino acids long. J gave up 6 bases and V 2 bases, and 16 bases lay outside the gene matches. CDR3 in amino acids: CASSQRDASSGGVVAGELFF. Written as DNA, the CDR3 is TGCGCCAGCAGCCAAAGGGACGCATCTAGCGGGGGGGTTGTCGCCGGGGAGCTGTTTTTT.

The J gene is TRBJ1-6, the V gene TRBV27, with a tentative D call TRBD1 (6 bases). This CDR3 is 21 amino acids long. V was clipped by 5 bases and J by 0 bases, with 26 bases between them. Germline CDR1 is MNHEY and CDR2 is SMNVEV (reference sequence). Here the CDR3 DNA reads TGTGCCAGCAGTGGTGATTCCGGGGGGCAAGAGTTAGGCTCCTATAATTCACCCCTCCACTTT. It specifies CASSGDSGGQELGSYNSPLHF.

This chain joins TRBV6-5 and TRBJ1-2; TRBD1 aligns across 7 bases. The CDR3 contains 15 residues. V trimming: 4 bases; J trimming: 6 bases; junction bases outside the gene matches: 11. Germline V gene lookup returns CDR1 MNHEY and CDR2 SVGAGI. The CDR3 bases are TGTGCCAGCAGTTTTGGACAGGAGTATGGCCATGGCTACACCTTC. Encoded protein: CASSFGQEYGHGYTF.

The V and J genes are TRBV18 and TRBJ1-1, with 8 bases aligning to TRBD1. The CDR3 has 14 residues. Germline V gives CDR1 KGHSH, CDR2 LQKENI. After removal of 5 bases from V and 1 base from J, the junction contained 3 bases not matched to a gene. In nucleotides, the CDR3 is TGTGCCAGCTCATCGGGGACAGGGAACACTGAAGCTTTCTTT. This gives the protein CASSSGTGNTEAFF.

This chain links TRBV6-4 with TRBJ2-1; 10 bases align to TRBD2. V gave up 6 bases and J gave up 1 base; unmatched junction bases: 9. This CDR3 is built from 17 residues. Per the germline V gene, CDR1 is MRHNA and CDR2 is SNTAGT. The CDR3 sequence: CASSFSSGGRSYNEQFF. CDR3 bases: TGTGCCAGCAGCTTCTCTAGCGGGGGAAGGTCCTACAATGAGCAGTTCTTC.

The V call is TRBV4-2, the J call TRBJ2-1; 7 bases match TRBD2. Germline V CDR1 and CDR2: LGHNA, YNFKEQ. J was trimmed by 4 bases and V by 4 bases; bases with no gene match: 7. This CDR3 is built from 15 residues. CDR3 region: CASSLERDYYNEQFF. CDR3 bases: TGTGCCAGCAGCCTGGAACGGGACTATTACAATGAGCAGTTCTTC.

The rearrangement joins TRBV6-1 to TRBJ2-7; 7 bases are shared with TRBD1. J was trimmed by 3 bases and V by 8 bases; bases with no gene match: 4. This CDR3 contains 12 residues. Germline V gene lookup returns CDR1 MNHNS and CDR2 SASEGT. The DNA for the CDR3 is TGTGCCAGCTGGGACAGCCTCTACGAGCAGTACGTC. This translates into CASWDSLYEQYV.

V is TRBV9 and J is TRBJ1-2; 10 positions match TRBD1. The germline V gene encodes CDR1 SGDLS and CDR2 YYNGEE. The trim removed 4 bases at V and 7 bases at J, leaving 7 bases unmatched. This CDR3 has 14 amino acids. The CDR3 region has the DNA TGTGCCAGCAGCCCTGGGACAGGGGTACCTGGCTACACCTTC. Its translation is CASSPGTGVPGYTF.

V is TRBV7-3 and J is TRBJ2-3, with TRBD1 matching over 11 bases. Germline V lookup: CDR1 SGHTA, CDR2 FQGTGA. This CDR3 region has 14 residues. The junction had 5 bases not matched to a gene; V was cut back by 8 bases and J by 4 bases. The CDR3 nucleotides read TGTGCCAGCGGTGCGGGACAGGGGGCAGATACGCAGTATTTT. This sequence encodes CASGAGQGADTQYF.

The V and J genes are TRBV7-9 and TRBJ1-5; D gene unclear. CDR3 size: 18 residues. Germline V lookup: CDR1 SEHNR, CDR2 FQNEAQ (reference sequence). The ends were cut back, 2 bases at V and 0 bases at J, with 17 bases in the middle. CDR3 region: CASSLSPGTLYSNQPQHF. The CDR3 DNA is TGTGCCAGCAGCTTATCCCCGGGAACCCTGTATAGCAATCAGCCCCAGCATTTT. The variable domain in full, completed from reference TRBV7-9 and TRBJ1-5, reads DTGVSQNPRHKITKRGQNVTFRCDPISEHNRLYWYRQTLGQGPEFLTYFQNEAQLEKSRLLSDRFSAERPKGSFSTLEIQRTEQGDSAMYLCASSLSPGTLYSNQPQHFGDGTRLSIL.

This chain joins TRBV7-6 and TRBJ1-1; the match to TRBD1 covers 7 bases. Looked up from germline, CDR1 is SGHVS and CDR2 is FNYEAQ. This CDR3 is 14 amino acids long. The J segment lost 7 bases and the V segment lost 1 base, leaving 6 bases of the junction unmatched. DNA of the CDR3: TGTGCCAGCAGCTTAGGGGCACAGGGGTATGAAGCTTTCTTT. Its translation: CASSLGAQGYEAFF.

The chain joins TRBV5-6 to TRBJ1-1, with D possibly matching TRBD1 (5 bases). Trimming took off 0 bases at V and 0 bases at J, with 9 bases between the two ends. The germline CDR1 and CDR2 sequences are SGHDT and YYEEEE. The CDR3 consists of 15 residues. CDR3 nucleotides: TGTGCCAGCAGCTTGGGCTCAGGGATGAACACTGAAGCTTTCTTT. It translates to CASSLGSGMNTEAFF.

This sequence joins TRBV27 and TRBJ2-3; 8 bases agree with TRBD1. In germline, CDR1 is MNHEY, CDR2 SMNVEV (reference sequence). The V gene end was trimmed by 5 bases and the J gene end by 6 bases; junction bases not matched to a gene: 28. The CDR3 extends over 21 amino acids. The CDR3 is CASSQTAWQGADLALSDTQYF. CDR3 DNA: TGTGCCAGCAGTCAGACCGCGTGGCAGGGGGCTGACCTGGCCCTTTCCGATACGCAGTATTTT.

The rearrangement joins TRBV9 to TRBJ1-2; the D is unclear. The CDR3 sequence is 15 residues long. Germline CDR1 and CDR2: SGDLS and YYNGEE. Trimming removed 1 base at V and 8 bases at J, with 18 bases between. The CDR3 coding sequence is TGTGCCAGCAGCGTACTCTATCTAGGAAGAGGCGGCTACACCTTC. Protein product: CASSVLYLGRGGYTF.

This chain connects TRBV6-1 to TRBJ2-3; 13 nucleotides agree with TRBD2. The V segment lost 1 base and the J segment 4 bases; nucleotides outside the gene matches: 8. The CDR3 totals 18 residues. The V gene's germline CDR1 is MNHNS and CDR2 SASEGT. CDR3: CASSEVLAGGPGSDTQYF. The CDR3 nucleotides read TGTGCCAGCAGTGAAGTACTAGCGGGGGGGCCGGGGTCAGATACGCAGTATTTT.